Presented here are 8 T cell receptor beta chains from one specimen sequenced in a study of T cell responses to AZD1222 COVID-19 vaccine. TCRdb's table, derived via immunoSEQ multiplex PCR, lists solely in-frame clones and lacks some. The repertoire holds under 150,000 clones, with almost 95% as singletons. The material was peripheral blood, obtained 28 days after the second AZD1222 dose. The receptors shown here come from an adult who received the AZD1222 COVID-19 vaccine.

The J gene is TRBJ1-4, the V gene TRBV7-9; D uncertain. The CDR3 is 14 residues long. Between the trimmed V and J ends, which lost 1 base and 7 bases, there was a span of 10 bases. Germline CDR1 reads SEHNR; CDR2 reads FQNEAQ (reference sequence). Here the CDR3 reads CASSLDWAFEKLFF. CDR3 DNA: TGTGCCAGCAGCTTAGATTGGGCATTTGAAAAACTGTTTTTT.

The CDR3 region is CASRYPVGERRNTEAFF. CDR3 bases: TGTGCCAGCAGGTACCCCGTGGGGGAAAGGAGGAACACTGAAGCTTTCTTT. This sequence joins TRBV9 and TRBJ1-1; TRBD1 is a possible D gene (5 bases). This CDR3 region has 17 residues. CDR1 and CDR2 from the germline V gene are SGDLS and YYNGEE. The germline V and J ends were trimmed by 5 bases and 1 base, with 21 bases remaining between them.

The chain is built from TRBV19 and TRBJ1-5, with TRBD1 identical over 11 bases. The germline gives CDR1 LNHDA, CDR2 SQIVND (reference sequence). J lost 7 bases, V lost 7 bases, and 6 bases had no gene match. CDR3 length equals 14 residues. CDR3 sequence: CASTGTGGGQPQHF. CDR3 nucleotides: TGTGCCAGTACCGGGACAGGGGGAGGACAGCCCCAGCATTTT.

The CDR3 nucleotides are TGTGCCAGCTCACCAGGCATGGGAGCTTCTCAGCCCCAGCATTTT. As protein: CASSPGMGASQPQHF. V usage is TRBV18 and J usage is TRBJ1-5; D is uncertain. The CDR3 covers 15 residues. The germline V gene encodes CDR1 KGHSH and CDR2 LQKENI. The ends were cut back, 2 bases at V and 6 bases at J, with 14 bases in the middle.

The chain links TRBV11-3 to TRBJ2-7, with D tentatively TRBD2 (5 bases). Trimming removed 1 base at V and 6 bases at J, with 10 bases between. CDR3 length: 13 amino acids. The germline gives CDR1 SGHNT, CDR2 YENEEA. As DNA, the CDR3 is TGTGCCAGCAGCTTAGGAGGGAAAGGCGAGCAGTACTTC. This gives the protein CASSLGGKGEQYF. Using reference TRBV11-3 and TRBJ2-7 for the parts outside the CDR3, the full variable domain is EAGVVQSPRYKIIEKKQPVAFWCNPISGHNTLYWYLQNLGQGPELLIRYENEEAVDDSQLPKDRFSAERLKGVDSTLKIQPAELGDSAVYLCASSLGGKGEQYFGPGTRLTVT.

The V gene is TRBV19, the J gene TRBJ2-3; 15 bases are shared with TRBD2. The CDR3 runs 16 residues. Unmatched junction bases numbered 3, after V lost 3 bases and J lost 5 bases. Germline V gene lookup returns CDR1 LNHDA and CDR2 SQIVND (reference sequence). The CDR3 DNA sequence: TGTGCCAGTAGTATGGGACTAGCGGGAGGAGTAGATACGCAGTATTTT. It encodes CASSMGLAGGVDTQYF.

The chain combines TRBV29-1 with TRBJ1-4, with 7 bases matching TRBD1. The CDR3 totals 14 residues. CDR1 and CDR2 from the germline V gene are SQVTM and ANQGSEA. Trimming removed 4 bases from V and 0 bases from J; junction bases left unmatched: 2. CDR3 in amino acids: CSVGTGPTNEKLFF. The CDR3 DNA sequence: TGCAGCGTTGGGACAGGACCAACTAATGAAAAACTGTTTTTT.

This clone was observed a single time. J is TRBJ1-2 and V is TRBV7-9, with 7 bases matching TRBD1. Germline V gene data show CDR1 as SEHNR and CDR2 as FQNEAQ (reference sequence). This CDR3 spans 14 amino acids. Losses at the gene ends were 5 bases for V and 3 bases for J; bases not matched to a gene: 6. In DNA form, the CDR3 reads TGTGCCAGCAGCCAGACAGGGTCGGACTATGGCTACACCTTC. It is translated as CASSQTGSDYGYTF.